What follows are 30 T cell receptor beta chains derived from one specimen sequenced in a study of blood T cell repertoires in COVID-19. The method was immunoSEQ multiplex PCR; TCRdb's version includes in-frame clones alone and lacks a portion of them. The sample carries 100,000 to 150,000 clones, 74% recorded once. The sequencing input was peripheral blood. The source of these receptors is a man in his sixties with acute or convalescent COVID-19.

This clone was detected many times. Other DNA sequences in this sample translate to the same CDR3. Here the CDR3 reads CASSPSDSGYTF. In nucleotides, the CDR3 is TGTGCCAGCAGCCCTTCGGACTCTGGCTACACCTTC. The V and J genes are TRBV3-1 (or the pseudogene TRBV3-2) and TRBJ1-2; no clear D. V lost 4 bases, J lost 7 bases, and 10 bases lay in between. Germline V gene data show CDR1 as LGHDT and CDR2 as YNNKEL (reference sequence). The CDR3 has 12 amino acids.

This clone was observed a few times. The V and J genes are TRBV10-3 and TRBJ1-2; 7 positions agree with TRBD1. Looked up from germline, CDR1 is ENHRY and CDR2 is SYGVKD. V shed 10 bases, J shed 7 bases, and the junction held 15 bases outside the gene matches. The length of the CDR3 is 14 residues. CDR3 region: CATESATGSIGYTF. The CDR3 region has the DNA TGTGCCACCGAAAGTGCGACAGGGAGTATTGGCTACACCTTC.

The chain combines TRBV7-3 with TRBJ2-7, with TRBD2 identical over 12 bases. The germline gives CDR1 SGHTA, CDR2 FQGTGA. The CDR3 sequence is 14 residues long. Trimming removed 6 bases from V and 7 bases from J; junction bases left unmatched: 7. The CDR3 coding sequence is TGTGCCAGCAGTCTAGCGGGAGGGCGGGAGGAGCAGTACTTC. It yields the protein CASSLAGGREEQYF.

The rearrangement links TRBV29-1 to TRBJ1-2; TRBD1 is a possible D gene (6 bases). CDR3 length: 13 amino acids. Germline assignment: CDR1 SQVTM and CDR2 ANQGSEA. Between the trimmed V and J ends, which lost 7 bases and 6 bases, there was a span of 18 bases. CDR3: CSGRDTRGNGYTF. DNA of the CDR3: TGCAGCGGCCGGGACACAAGGGGGAATGGCTACACCTTC.

DNA of the CDR3: TGTGCCAGCAGCAACCCGGGGGTTAGCAATCAGCCCCAGCATTTT. It specifies CASSNPGVSNQPQHF. V gene TRBV6-6 combines with J gene TRBJ1-5; possible D gene TRBD1, 5 bases. The CDR3 totals 15 residues. V was trimmed by 6 bases and J by 0 bases, leaving 12 bases between them. Per germline, CDR1 MNHNY and CDR2 SVGAGI (reference sequence).

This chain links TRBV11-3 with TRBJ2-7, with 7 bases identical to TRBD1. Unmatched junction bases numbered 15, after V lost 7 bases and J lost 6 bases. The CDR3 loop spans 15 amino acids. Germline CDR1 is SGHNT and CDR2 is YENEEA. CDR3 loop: CASTRQGPNSGEQYF. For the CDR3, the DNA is TGTGCCAGCACCAGACAGGGTCCGAATTCTGGCGAGCAGTACTTC.

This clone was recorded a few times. The chain's CDR3 is CASSLTGNEQFF. The CDR3 DNA reads as TGTGCCAGCAGCTTAACCGGCAATGAGCAGTTCTTC. This sequence joins TRBV7-6 and TRBJ2-1, with unresolved D. V was trimmed by 2 bases and J by 6 bases, leaving 5 bases between them. CDR3 length: 12 amino acids. From germline, CDR1 is SGHVS and CDR2 FNYEAQ.

The CDR3 nucleotides read TGTGCCTGGACTCAAACTCCCGGGATCCGGTCACCCCTCCACTTT. This codes for CAWTQTPGIRSPLHF. The gene calls are TRBV30 and TRBJ1-6; D call uncertain. CDR1 and CDR2 (germline): GTSNPN, SVGIG (reference sequence). This CDR3 has 15 residues. V lost 4 bases to trimming and J lost 10 bases, with 20 bases between them.

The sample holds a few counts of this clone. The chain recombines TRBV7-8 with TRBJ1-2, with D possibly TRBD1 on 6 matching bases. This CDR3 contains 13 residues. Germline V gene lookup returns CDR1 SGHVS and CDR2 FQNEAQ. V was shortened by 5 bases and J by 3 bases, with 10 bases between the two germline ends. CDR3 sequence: CASSPQGYYGYTF. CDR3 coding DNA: TGTGCCAGCAGCCCTCAGGGGTACTATGGCTACACCTTC.

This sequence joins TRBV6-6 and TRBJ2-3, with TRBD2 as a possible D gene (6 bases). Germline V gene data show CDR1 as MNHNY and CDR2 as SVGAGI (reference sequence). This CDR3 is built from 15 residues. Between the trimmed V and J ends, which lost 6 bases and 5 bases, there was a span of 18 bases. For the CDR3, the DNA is TGTGCCAGCAGACCGGACAAAATGACTAGAGATACGCAGTATTTT. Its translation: CASRPDKMTRDTQYF.

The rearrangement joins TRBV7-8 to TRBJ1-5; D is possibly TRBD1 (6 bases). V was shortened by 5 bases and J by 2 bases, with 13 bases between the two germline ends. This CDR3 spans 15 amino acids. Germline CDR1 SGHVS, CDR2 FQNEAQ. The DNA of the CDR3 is TGTGCCAGCAGCCGGGGGGCGGGAGGCAATCAGCCCCAGCATTTT. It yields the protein CASSRGAGGNQPQHF.

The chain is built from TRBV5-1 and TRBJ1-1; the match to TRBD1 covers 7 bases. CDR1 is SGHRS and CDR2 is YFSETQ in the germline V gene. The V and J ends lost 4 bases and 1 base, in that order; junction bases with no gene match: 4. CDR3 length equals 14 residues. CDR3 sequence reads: CASSNRGPNTEAFF. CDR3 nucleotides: TGCGCCAGCAGCAACAGGGGACCGAACACTGAAGCTTTCTTT.

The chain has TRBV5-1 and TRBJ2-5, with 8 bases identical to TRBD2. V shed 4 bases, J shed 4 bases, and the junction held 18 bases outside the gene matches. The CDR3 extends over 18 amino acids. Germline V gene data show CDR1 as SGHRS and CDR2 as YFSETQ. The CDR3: CASSPIPSGSGKGETQYF. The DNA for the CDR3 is TGCGCCAGCAGCCCTATACCCAGCGGGAGTGGGAAGGGAGAGACCCAGTACTTC. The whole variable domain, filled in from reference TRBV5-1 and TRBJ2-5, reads KAGVTQTPRYLIKTRGQQVTLSCSPISGHRSVSWYQQTPGQGLQFLFEYFSETQRNKGNFPGRFSGRQFSNSRSEMNVSTLELGDSALYLCASSPIPSGSGKGETQYFGPGTRLLVL.

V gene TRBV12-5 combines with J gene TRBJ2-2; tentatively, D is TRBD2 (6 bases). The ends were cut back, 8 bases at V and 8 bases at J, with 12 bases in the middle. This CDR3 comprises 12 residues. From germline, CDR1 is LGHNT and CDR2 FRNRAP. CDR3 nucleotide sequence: TGTGCTAGTCGGGACTTATCTGGGGAGCTGTTTTTT. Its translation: CASRDLSGELFF. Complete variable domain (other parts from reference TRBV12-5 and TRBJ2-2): DARVTQTPRHKVTEMGQEVTMRCQPILGHNTVFWYRQTMMQGLELLAYFRNRAPLDDSGMPKDRFSAEMPDATLATLKIQPSEPRDSAVYFCASRDLSGELFFGEGSRLTVL.

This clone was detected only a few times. The CDR3 spells CAWSLYSPWTAAYEQYF. In nucleotides, the CDR3 is TGTGCCTGGAGTCTATACTCCCCCTGGACAGCCGCCTACGAGCAGTACTTC. The chain links TRBV30 to TRBJ2-7; D might be TRBD1 (6 bases). V lost 2 bases and J lost 2, with 22 bases in between. From germline, CDR1 is GTSNPN and CDR2 SVGIG (reference sequence). The CDR3 spans 17 residues. Drawing the rest from reference TRBV30 and TRBJ2-7, the complete variable domain is SQTIHQWPATLVQPVGSPLSLECTVEGTSNPNLYWYRQAAGRGLQLLFYSVGIGQISSEVPQNLSASRPQDRQFILSSKKLLLSDSGFYLCAWSLYSPWTAAYEQYFGPGTRLTVT.

CDR3 bases: TGTGCCATCAGTGACGGCGGGAGCACAGATACGCAGTATTTT. Residues: CAISDGGSTDTQYF. This chain joins TRBV10-3 and TRBJ2-3; D might be TRBD2 (5 bases). Germline loops: CDR1 ENHRY, CDR2 SYGVKD. Trimming left V 3 bases short and J 0 bases short, with 7 bases between. The CDR3 contains 14 residues.

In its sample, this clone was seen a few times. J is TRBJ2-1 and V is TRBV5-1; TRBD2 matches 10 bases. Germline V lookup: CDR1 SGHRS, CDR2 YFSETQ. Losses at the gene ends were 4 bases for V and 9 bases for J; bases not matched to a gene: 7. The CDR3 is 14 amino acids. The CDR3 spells CASSGLAGDGEQFF. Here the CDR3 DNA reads TGCGCCAGCAGCGGGCTAGCGGGGGATGGTGAGCAGTTCTTC.

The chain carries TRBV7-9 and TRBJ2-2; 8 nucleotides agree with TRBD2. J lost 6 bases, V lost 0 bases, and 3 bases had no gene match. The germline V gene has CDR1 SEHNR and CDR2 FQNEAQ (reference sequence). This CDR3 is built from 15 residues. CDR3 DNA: TGTGCCAGCAGCTTAGCGTTTAGCGGGGCCGGGGAGCTGTTTTTT. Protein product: CASSLAFSGAGELFF.

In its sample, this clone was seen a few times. CDR3 sequence: CASSLDRNTGELFF. The CDR3 DNA follows: TGTGCCAGCAGCTTAGACAGGAACACCGGGGAGCTGTTTTTT. The gene calls are TRBV11-2 and TRBJ2-2; D remains ambiguous. Germline V gene data show CDR1 as SGHAT and CDR2 as FQNNGV. The CDR3 is 14 amino acids. The ends were cut back, 0 bases at V and 1 base at J, with 3 bases in the middle.

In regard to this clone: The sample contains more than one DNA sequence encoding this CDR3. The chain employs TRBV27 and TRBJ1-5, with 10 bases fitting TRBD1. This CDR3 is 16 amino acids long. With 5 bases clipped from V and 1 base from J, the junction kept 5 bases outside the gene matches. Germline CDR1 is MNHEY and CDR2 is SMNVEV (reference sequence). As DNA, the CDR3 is TGTGCCAGCAGTCCCCGGGACAGGGGAAGCAATCAGCCCCAGCATTTT. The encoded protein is CASSPRDRGSNQPQHF.

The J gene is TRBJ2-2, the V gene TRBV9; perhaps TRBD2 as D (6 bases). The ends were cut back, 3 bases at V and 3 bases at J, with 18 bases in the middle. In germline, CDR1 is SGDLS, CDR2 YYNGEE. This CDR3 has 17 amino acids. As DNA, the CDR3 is TGTGCCAGCAGCGGATGGTCTGGGAGGAAAGACACCGGGGAGCTGTTTTTT. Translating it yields CASSGWSGRKDTGELFF.

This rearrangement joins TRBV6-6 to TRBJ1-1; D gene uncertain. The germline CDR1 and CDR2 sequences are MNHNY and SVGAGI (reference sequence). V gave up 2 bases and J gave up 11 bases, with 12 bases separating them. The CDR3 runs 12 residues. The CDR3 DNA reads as TGTGCCAGCAGTTACGGTGGCGTGGAGGCTTTCTTT. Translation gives CASSYGGVEAFF.

The CDR3 loop reads CASSLQGTDTQYF. As DNA, the CDR3 is TGTGCCAGCAGCTTACAGGGAACAGATACGCAGTATTTT. The chain recombines TRBV7-8 with TRBJ2-3; maybe TRBD1 (5 bases). Germline CDR1 is SGHVS and CDR2 is FQNEAQ. The CDR3 consists of 13 residues. Trimming shortened V by 2 bases and J by 3 bases, and 6 bases separated the two germline ends. The whole variable domain, filled in from reference TRBV7-8 and TRBJ2-3, reads GAGVSQSPRYKVAKRGQDVALRCDPISGHVSLFWYQQALGQGPEFLTYFQNEAQLDKSGLPSDRFFAERPEGSVSTLKIQRTQQEDSAVYLCASSLQGTDTQYFGPGTRLTVL.

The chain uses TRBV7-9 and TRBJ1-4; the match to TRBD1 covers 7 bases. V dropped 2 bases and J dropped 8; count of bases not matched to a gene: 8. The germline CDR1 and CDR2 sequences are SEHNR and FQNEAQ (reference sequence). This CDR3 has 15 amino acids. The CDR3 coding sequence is TGTGCCAGCAGCTTATCGCAAGGGGGCGAGGAAAAACTGTTTTTT. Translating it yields CASSLSQGGEEKLFF.

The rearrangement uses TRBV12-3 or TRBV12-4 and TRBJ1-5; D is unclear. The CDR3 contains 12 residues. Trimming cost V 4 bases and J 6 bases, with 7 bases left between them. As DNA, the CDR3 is TGTGCCAGCAGTTCGCTAGGTCAGCCCCAGCATTTT. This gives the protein CASSSLGQPQHF.

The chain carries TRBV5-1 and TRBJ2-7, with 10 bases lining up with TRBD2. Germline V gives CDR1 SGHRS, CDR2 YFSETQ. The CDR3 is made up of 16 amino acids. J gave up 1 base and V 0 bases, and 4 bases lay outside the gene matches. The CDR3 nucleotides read TGCGCCAGCAGCTTGGTCCCTAGCGGGAGTTCCTACGAGCAGTACTTC. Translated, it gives CASSLVPSGSSYEQYF.

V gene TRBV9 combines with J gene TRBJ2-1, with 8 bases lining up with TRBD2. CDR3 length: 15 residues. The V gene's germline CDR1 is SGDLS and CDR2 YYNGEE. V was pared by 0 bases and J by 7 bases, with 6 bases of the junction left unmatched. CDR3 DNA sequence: TGTGCCAGCAGCGTAGCAACTAGCGGACGGAATGAGCAGTTCTTC. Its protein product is CASSVATSGRNEQFF.

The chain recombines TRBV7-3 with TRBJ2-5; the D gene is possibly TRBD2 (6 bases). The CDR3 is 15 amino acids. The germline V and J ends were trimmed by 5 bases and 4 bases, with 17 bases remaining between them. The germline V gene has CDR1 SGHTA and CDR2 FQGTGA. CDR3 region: CASSPGLLLGETQYF. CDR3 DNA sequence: TGTGCCAGCAGCCCAGGACTACTCCTAGGAGAGACCCAGTACTTC.

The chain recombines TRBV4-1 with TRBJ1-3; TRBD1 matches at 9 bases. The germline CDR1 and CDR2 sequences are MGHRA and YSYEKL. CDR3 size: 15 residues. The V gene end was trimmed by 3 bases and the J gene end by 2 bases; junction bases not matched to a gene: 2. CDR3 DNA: TGCGCCAGCAGCCAGCGACAGGGGGCTGGAAACACCATATATTTT. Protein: CASSQRQGAGNTIYF.

CDR3 in DNA: TGTGCCAGCAGCCAACAGGGTTCGGGCTATGGCTACACCTTC. Encoded protein: CASSQQGSGYGYTF. The chain combines TRBV14 with TRBJ1-2; TRBD1 might be the D (5 bases). Trimming took 2 bases from V and 4 from J, leaving 11 bases between them. The CDR3 contains 14 residues. In germline, CDR1 is SGHDN, CDR2 FVKESK.